These 19 T cell receptor beta chains originate from one sample sequenced in a study of Graves' ophthalmopathy and Graves' hyperthyroidism. The authors amplified TCR beta CDR3 regions, and they did so from RNA transcripts for repertoire sequencing. HTBI primers were employed in first-round RT-PCR, then a second-round multiplex PCR followed. Each CDR3 protein is one row after TCRdb ran MiXCR on the multiplex PCR reads. The repertoire includes about half a million distinct CDR3 sequences, approximately 15% of them detected once, and roughly 9.8% sits in the top ten. The sequencing input was blood. These receptors originate from a woman in her 30s with Graves' ophthalmopathy.

This sequence joins TRBV10-3 and TRBJ1-1; no definite D call. Between the trimmed V and J ends, which lost 4 bases and 1 base, there was a span of 7 bases. Germline CDR1 ENHRY, CDR2 SYGVKD. The CDR3 is 13 residues long. CDR3 region: CAISALGNTEAFF. The CDR3 DNA reads as TGTGCCATCAGTGCGCTGGGGAACACTGAAGCTTTCTTT.

A few counts support this clonotype. The genes are TRBV30 and TRBJ1-5, with D maybe TRBD1 (5 bases). CDR1 and CDR2 from the germline V gene are GTSNPN and SVGIG (reference sequence). Trimming left V 2 bases short and J 6 bases short, with 14 bases between. CDR3 length equals 14 residues. The CDR3 loop reads CAWSLWGLGQPQHF. CDR3 nucleotide sequence: TGTGCCTGGAGTCTTTGGGGACTTGGTCAGCCCCAGCATTTT.

At least ten counts were recorded for this clonotype. The chain recombines TRBV7-9 with TRBJ2-5; 12 bases align to TRBD2. Unmatched junction bases numbered 8, after V lost 5 bases and J lost 4 bases. Germline V CDR1 and CDR2: SEHNR, FQNEAQ (reference sequence). The CDR3 is 16 amino acids. The CDR3 sequence: CASSPTSGRPGETQYF. In DNA form, the CDR3 reads TGTGCCAGCAGCCCGACTAGCGGGAGACCGGGAGAGACCCAGTACTTC.

This clonotype was found many times. The chain uses TRBV20-1 and TRBJ2-7; D might be TRBD1 (5 bases). From germline, CDR1 is DFQATT and CDR2 SNEGSKA (reference sequence). This CDR3 has 13 amino acids. V was pared by 2 bases and J by 2 bases, with 10 bases between. CDR3 region: CSARPGRAYEQYF. CDR3 coding DNA: TGCAGTGCTAGACCGGGCAGGGCCTACGAGCAGTACTTC.

This clonotype was observed at least ten times. The chain carries TRBV7-2 and TRBJ2-7, with 9 bases matching TRBD2. This CDR3 has 14 amino acids. The germline V gene has CDR1 SGHTA and CDR2 FQGNSA. J was trimmed by 2 bases and V by 4 bases; bases with no gene match: 3. CDR3 DNA: TGTGCCAGCAGCTCACTAGCGGGCCCCTACGAGCAGTACTTC. Its translation is CASSSLAGPYEQYF.

Of note for this clonotype: Sequence at one end of the junction differs from germline and may be a read error. This chain connects TRBV10-3 to TRBJ2-4; weak D call: TRBD2 (6 bases). The CDR3 is 17 residues long. Germline-derived CDR1 and CDR2 are ENHRY and SYGVKD. CDR3 in DNA: TGTGCCATCAGTGAGTCAGAGCTTCTACTAGCCAAAAACATTAAGTACTTC. It is translated as CAISESELLLAKNIKYF.

This clonotype appeared many times. V is TRBV6-2 or TRBV6-3 and J is TRBJ2-2; the D is unclear. V dropped 7 bases and J dropped 6 bases, with 6 bases sitting between them. The CDR3 has 11 residues. Germline V CDR1 and CDR2: MNHEY, SVGEGT. CDR3 protein: CASTYPGELFF. In DNA form, the CDR3 reads TGTGCCAGCACCTACCCCGGGGAGCTGTTTTTT.

This clonotype showed up many times. The chain links TRBV10-3 to TRBJ1-6, with TRBD1 matching 11 bases. Losses at the gene ends were 6 bases for V and 6 bases for J; bases not matched to a gene: 4. Looked up from germline, CDR1 is ENHRY and CDR2 is SYGVKD. The CDR3 consists of 15 residues. The CDR3 sequence is CAISGQGASNSPLHF. Here the CDR3 DNA reads TGTGCCATCAGCGGACAGGGGGCAAGTAATTCACCCCTCCACTTT.

This clonotype was picked up many times. The gene calls are TRBV28 and TRBJ2-5, with a tentative D call TRBD2 (6 bases). This CDR3 comprises 16 residues. Germline CDR1 is MDHEN and CDR2 is SYDVKM. Trimming shortened V by 2 bases and J by 3 bases, and 16 bases separated the two germline ends. CDR3 bases: TGTGCCAGCAGTTTACAGCCGGCCGGGGGTGAAGAGACCCAGTACTTC. Translating it yields CASSLQPAGGEETQYF.

This clonotype was counted many times. CDR3 nucleotides: TGTGCCTGGAGTGTCGGAGGGCCATGGAGGGGCTACACCTTC. As protein: CAWSVGGPWRGYTF. V gene TRBV30 combines with J gene TRBJ1-2; D unresolved. Germline values: CDR1 GTSNPN, CDR2 SVGIG (reference sequence). V gave up 0 bases and J gave up 8 bases, with 16 bases separating them. The CDR3 totals 14 residues. The full variable domain, in which reference TRBV30 and TRBJ1-2 provide the parts outside the CDR3, is SQTIHQWPATLVQPVGSPLSLECTVEGTSNPNLYWYRQAAGRGLQLLFYSVGIGQISSEVPQNLSASRPQDRQFILSSKKLLLSDSGFYLCAWSVGGPWRGYTFGSGTRLTVV.

This clonotype was recorded at least ten times. The rearrangement links TRBV7-9 to TRBJ2-5; tentatively, D is TRBD1 (6 bases). The CDR3 consists of 12 residues. CDR1 SEHNR and CDR2 FQNEAQ come from the germline V gene (reference sequence). Trimming left V 10 bases short and J 4 bases short, with 13 bases between. CDR3 DNA: TGTGCCATCTTGGACAGCTTAGAGACCCAGTACTTC. It yields the protein CAILDSLETQYF.

This clonotype has ten or more counts. This chain uses TRBV20-1 with TRBJ2-7; D gene uncertain. This CDR3 is 10 amino acids long. V was clipped by 7 bases and J by 4 bases, with 8 bases between them. Germline V lookup: CDR1 DFQATT, CDR2 SNEGSKA (reference sequence). The CDR3 sequence is CSVENYEQYF. The DNA for the CDR3 is TGCAGTGTAGAAAATTACGAGCAGTACTTC.

V is TRBV11-2 and J is TRBJ2-7, with TRBD2 matching 10 bases. Germline V CDR1 and CDR2: SGHAT, FQNNGV. CDR3 size: 18 residues. The V and J ends lost 5 bases and 1 base, in that order; junction bases with no gene match: 14. The CDR3 spells CASSRAQGSGRPSYEQYF. The CDR3 coding sequence is TGTGCCAGCAGCCGAGCTCAGGGTAGCGGGAGGCCATCCTACGAGCAGTACTTC.

This clonotype was counted at least ten times. This chain connects TRBV10-2 to TRBJ1-5, with D perhaps TRBD1 (5 bases). Germline lookup yields CDR1 WSHSY and CDR2 SAAADI. V gave up 3 bases and J gave up 5 bases, with 11 bases separating them. The CDR3 spans 14 residues. CDR3 sequence: CASSDLQEYQPQHF. Written as DNA, the CDR3 is TGCGCCAGCAGTGATTTACAGGAGTATCAGCCCCAGCATTTT.

This clonotype was observed at least ten times. The CDR3 reads CASHTGGFNTEAFF. The CDR3 coding sequence is TGTGCCAGCCATACTGGAGGGTTTAACACTGAAGCTTTCTTT. The chain joins TRBV6-1 to TRBJ1-1; D is uncertain. This CDR3 comprises 14 residues. Trimming took off 8 bases at V and 2 bases at J, with 15 bases between the two ends. The germline V gene encodes CDR1 MNHNS and CDR2 SASEGT.

There are many counts of this clonotype. V is TRBV11-2 and J is TRBJ1-1; D is ambiguous. Trimming took off 0 bases at V and 1 base at J, with 12 bases between the two ends. The CDR3 spans 16 residues. Germline values: CDR1 SGHAT, CDR2 FQNNGV. CDR3 sequence (DNA): TGTGCCAGCAGCTTAGATCGGAGAATCTCGAACACTGAAGCTTTCTTT. Encoded protein: CASSLDRRISNTEAFF.

This clonotype was seen ten or more times. V is TRBV9 and J is TRBJ1-1; D uncertain. The CDR3 length is 13 residues. Trimming took 0 bases from V and 6 from J, leaving 9 bases between them. Germline V gene lookup returns CDR1 SGDLS and CDR2 YYNGEE. CDR3 sequence: CASSVDWSSEAFF. DNA of the CDR3: TGTGCCAGCAGCGTAGATTGGAGCTCTGAAGCTTTCTTT.

This clonotype was detected many times. This chain connects TRBV6-1 to TRBJ2-6; unclear D gene. The CDR3 is 15 residues long. The germline CDR1 and CDR2 sequences are MNHNS and SASEGT. V lost 5 bases, J lost 3 bases, and 11 bases lay in between. The DNA for the CDR3 is TGTGCCAGCAGTAAAGACTTAAGTGGGGCCAACGTCCTGACTTTC. As protein: CASSKDLSGANVLTF.

This clonotype was seen repeatedly, ten times or more. The chain links TRBV4-1 to TRBJ2-7, with TRBD2 identical over 9 bases. This CDR3 region has 15 residues. Germline CDR1 and CDR2: MGHRA and YSYEKL. The J segment lost 4 bases and the V segment lost 1 base, leaving 5 bases of the junction unmatched. The CDR3 bases are TGCGCCAGCAGCCAAGTCTGGCTAGCGGGATACGAGCAGTACTTC. This codes for CASSQVWLAGYEQYF.